The next 14 T cell receptor beta chains were all read from a single sample in a study of T cells expressing NK-cell markers. TCRdb reanalyzed the 5' RACE reads and collapses them to one entry per CDR3 protein, without DNA. The data show some 150,000 distinct CDR3 sequences, and the top ten clones hold roughly a third. Sequenced input: blood T cells: a sorted CD56 or NKG2C T cell subset, CD4+ or CD8+ T cells, or bulk PBMC T cells (not recorded which). These receptors were collected from a woman in her forties or fifties in good health.

The genes are TRBV6-5 and TRBJ2-3; lacking DNA, the TRBD1 call made by TCRdb goes unchecked. CDR1 and CDR2 from the germline V gene are MNHEY and SVGAGI. The CDR3 extends over 13 amino acids. CDR3: CASGRGSADTQYF.

This chain joins TRBV4-1 and TRBJ2-2; the TCRdb call, TRBD1, lacks DNA for checking. CDR3 length: 15 residues. CDR1 and CDR2 from the germline V gene are MGHRA and YSYEKL. The chain's CDR3 is CASSRGQGSVGELFF.

The CDR3 protein is CASSPTAGDSDNEQFF. The rearrangement links TRBV6-6 to TRBJ2-1. The germline V gene has CDR1 MNHNY and CDR2 SVGAGI (reference sequence). The CDR3 extends over 16 amino acids.

This CDR3 reads CATRGGGADGELFF. This rearrangement joins TRBV24-1 to TRBJ2-2; TCRdb's assignment of TRBD1 cannot be checked, as there is no DNA. CDR3 length: 14 amino acids. Germline V lookup: CDR1 KGHDR, CDR2 SFDVKD.

The chain joins TRBV7-9 to TRBJ2-7; TCRdb outputs TRBD1, but without DNA this stays unchecked. Per germline, CDR1 SEHNR and CDR2 FQNEAQ (reference sequence). The CDR3 totals 12 residues. The CDR3 is CASSLGTGARDF.

The genes are TRBV2 and TRBJ2-1; absent DNA, TCRdb's TRBD1 call cannot be checked. This CDR3 is 14 amino acids long. Germline CDR1 is SNHLY and CDR2 is FYNNEI. CDR3 loop: CASSEGASPNEQFF. Full variable domain (outside the CDR3, taken from reference TRBV2 and TRBJ2-1): EPEVTQTPSHQVTQMGQEVILRCVPISNHLYFYWYRQILGQKVEFLVSFYNNEISEKSEIFDDQFSVERPDGSNFTLKIRSTKLEDSAMYFCASSEGASPNEQFFGPGTRLTVL.

The gene calls are TRBV7-9 and TRBJ2-2. Looked up from germline, CDR1 is SEHNR and CDR2 is FQNEAQ (reference sequence). This CDR3 comprises 15 residues. The CDR3 loop reads CASSAISPNTGELFF.

This chain links TRBV6-5 with TRBJ1-2. The germline gives CDR1 MNHEY, CDR2 SVGAGI. The CDR3 is 14 amino acids. The CDR3 is CASSYGGANYGYTF.

The CDR3 here is CSVRGETDTQYF. The V and J genes are TRBV29-1 and TRBJ2-3; the D gene TCRdb calls, TRBD1, cannot be checked with no DNA. Germline values: CDR1 SQVTM, CDR2 ANQGSEA. The CDR3 has 12 residues.

The chain uses TRBV27 and TRBJ2-2. The CDR3 extends over 13 amino acids. Germline CDR1 MNHEY, CDR2 SMNVEV (reference sequence). The CDR3 sequence is CASSVSVTGELFF.

The chain recombines TRBV5-6 with TRBJ2-7; no DNA is available, so the TRBD1 call from TCRdb remains unchecked. The CDR3 is 13 residues long. Germline CDR1 and CDR2: SGHDT and YYEEEE. This CDR3 is CASSRGQGYEQYF.

J is TRBJ1-2 and V is TRBV4-1; TCRdb designates TRBD1, a call that cannot be tested without DNA. Germline V gene lookup returns CDR1 MGHRA and CDR2 YSYEKL. The CDR3 extends over 17 amino acids. The CDR3 spells CASSQPRQGARNYGYTF.

V and J are TRBV3-1 and TRBJ1-1; without DNA, the TCRdb call of TRBD1 cannot be checked. The CDR3 is made up of 16 amino acids. Germline V gene sequence: CDR1 LGHDT, CDR2 YNNKEL (reference sequence). CDR3 amino acids: CASSRGTERLNTEAFF.

This chain joins TRBV7-9 and TRBJ2-1; TCRdb indicates TRBD2, and absent DNA this call remains unverified. Per the germline V gene, CDR1 is SEHNR and CDR2 is FQNEAQ (reference sequence). CDR3 length: 15 residues. The CDR3 is CASSLTSGSKGEQFF.